This TCR beta chain was identified during a study of CD8 T cells in Susac syndrome. The CDR3 totals 15 residues. Per the germline V gene, CDR1 is LNHDA and CDR2 is SQIVND (reference sequence). Deletions cut 6 bases from V and 0 bases from J, with 12 bases between. TEMRA cells were enriched by FACS, while CD8+ and CD4+ T cells were obtained through a negative isolation that was performed magnetically. About 0.45 to 1 ug RNA was reverse transcribed with random hexamers. Each CDR3 protein gets one entry after TCRdb re-called the immunoSEQ multiplex PCR reads with MiXCR. The top ten clones hold about 0.1% of a sample with some 450,000 distinct CDR3 sequences, around 83% of them seen once.

The TCR sequence derives from a human donor with multiple sclerosis. Sequenced sample: CD8+ T cells from PBMCs. The chain carries TRBV19 and TRBJ1-5; D may be TRBD1 (5 bases). In nucleotides, the CDR3 is TGTGCCAGTAGCGATGGGGACTATAGCAATCAGCCCCAGCATTTT. It codes for CASSDGDYSNQPQHF.